What follows are 4 T cell receptor beta chains derived from one specimen sequenced in a study of T cells in Graves' hyperthyroidism and ophthalmopathy. RNA transcripts served as the template for amplifying TCR beta CDR3 regions. HTBI primers drove first-round RT-PCR of the TCR CDR3. TCRdb analysed the multiplex PCR reads with MiXCR anew, one entry per CDR3 protein. In the table there are hundreds of thousands of distinct CDR3 sequences, 38% of which are singletons. Source material: blood. These receptors were taken from a man aged 18 to 30 with Graves' hyperthyroidism.

This chain uses TRBV12-3 or TRBV12-4 with TRBJ1-1, with D unclear. V lost 5 bases and J 1 base, leaving 11 bases between the germline ends. This CDR3 has 14 amino acids. DNA of the CDR3: TGTGCCAGCAGTCCGGGGTCTTGGAACACTGAAGCTTTCTTT. As protein: CASSPGSWNTEAFF.

V gene TRBV4-1 combines with J gene TRBJ1-6, with D perhaps matching TRBD1 (5 bases). Germline loops: CDR1 MGHRA, CDR2 YSYEKL. V was pared by 0 bases and J by 6 bases, with 12 bases between. The CDR3 covers 16 residues. The CDR3 region has the DNA TGCGCCAGCAGCCAAGAGGGGGGTCAGGGTAATTCACCCCTCCACTTT. Translating gives CASSQEGGQGNSPLHF.

The chain couples TRBV29-1 to TRBJ2-5; D perhaps matches TRBD2 (5 bases). CDR1 and CDR2 from the germline V gene are SQVTM and ANQGSEA. V lost 4 bases and J 5 bases, leaving 17 bases between the germline ends. There are 14 residues in the CDR3. The CDR3 sequence: CSVASSQGLETQYF. CDR3 DNA sequence: TGCAGCGTTGCTAGCAGCCAAGGGTTGGAGACCCAGTACTTC.

The chain is built from TRBV5-6 and TRBJ1-5; TRBD1 agrees at 8 bases. The V and J ends lost 4 bases and 5 bases, in that order; junction bases with no gene match: 5. CDR1 SGHDT and CDR2 YYEEEE come from the germline V gene. The CDR3 is 14 residues long. The CDR3 coding sequence is TGTGCCAGCAGCGACGGGACAGGAGATCAGCCCCAGCATTTT. Amino acid sequence: CASSDGTGDQPQHF.